What follows describes a single T cell receptor beta chain. What it recognizes is unknown. The time point is: cycle 4 day 1 (C4D1), after six to seven weeks of nivolumab. Each of the patients experienced relapse following autologous stem cell transplantation, and their brentuximab vedotin exposure differed. Purification of CD4+ T cells from thawed PBMCs was achieved by magnetic negative selection. This record belongs to a study of PD-1 blockade in classical Hodgkin lymphoma. Study-wide results and limits: Patients with a complete response exhibited baseline diversity comparable to newly diagnosed patients. The study found that TCR diversity rose significantly by C4D1 in CD4+ but not CD8+ cells. What drove the repertoire differences, possibly disease activity or prior therapy, has not been defined.

The CDR3 has 12 residues. CDR1 and CDR2 (germline): SNHLY, FYNNEI. V dropped 5 bases and J dropped 3 bases, with 8 bases sitting between them. Assay used: immunoSEQ multiplex PCR; TCRdb lists only in-frame clones, some missing. The sample contains 25,000 to 30,000 clones, around 86% of which appear only once. This chain joins TRBV2 and TRBJ2-7, with D perhaps matching TRBD1 (6 bases). This clonotype was sampled from a human donor with classical Hodgkin lymphoma. The specimen was CD4+ T cells from blood, collected before the fourth cycle of nivolumab. The CDR3 region has the DNA TGTGCCAGCAGTCAGGACAGCTACGAGCAGTACTTC. Translating gives CASSQDSYEQYF.